These T cell receptor beta chains were read from a single sample in a study of vaccination effects on CD4 cells after COVID-19. Their specific antigens are unknown. Here immunoSEQ multiplex PCR was the method, and the copy in TCRdb shows in-frame clones only, minus some. The sample has over 25,000 clones; approximately 72% are singletons. The source material was CD4+ T cells from PBMCs cultured with SARS-CoV-2 spike peptides, sampled before COVID-19 vaccination. The receptors shown here come from a human donor who received a COVID-19 vaccine. The CDR3 runs from the conserved cysteine through the conserved F or W.

v_gene,j_gene,CDR3aa
TRBV27,TRBJ2-1,CASSGTGVGNNEQFF
TRBV12-3/TRBV12-4,TRBJ2-7,CASSLTRRHEQYF
TRBV27,TRBJ2-2,CASSLAAGELFF
TRBV27,TRBJ2-7,CASSIAQASYEQYF
TRBV10-3,TRBJ1-2,CAISDAGTGVSYGYTF
TRBV18,TRBJ2-7,CASSPTGTSGYEQYF
TRBV19,TRBJ2-4,CASSPDRGQNIQYF
TRBV5-4,TRBJ2-5,CASSPINRDTQETQYF
TRBV4-1,TRBJ2-1,CASRALLAPSYNEQFF
TRBV5-1,TRBJ2-5,CASSSNMGGETQYF
TRBV29-1,TRBJ2-5,CSAIHVQETQYF
TRBV18,TRBJ1-4,CASSWGATNEKLFF
TRBV10-3,TRBJ2-7,CAISSIPGQGRNYEQYF
TRBV19,TRBJ2-5,CASSMGGGLGGETQYF
TRBV5-4,TRBJ2-1,CASSSQFSSGRTDNEQFF
TRBV4-1,TRBJ1-2,CASSQAGLGQGDYGYTF
TRBV4-1,TRBJ1-3,CASSQDSGRVDSGNTIYF
TRBV19,TRBJ2-5,CASSIGGETQYF
TRBV5-5,TRBJ1-2,CASSQVGGSGGYTF
TRBV6-1,TRBJ1-5,CASSEMLEGAQPQHF
TRBV5-1,TRBJ1-2,CASSEPGTAVRSNYGYTF
TRBV11-2,TRBJ2-4,CASSPLVGVGIQYF
TRBV28,TRBJ2-7,CASRTPGGAAYEQYF
TRBV10-3,TRBJ1-3,CAMTGGPGNTIYF
TRBV15,TRBJ2-7,CATSRDQGVYEQYF
TRBV6-6,TRBJ2-2,CASSYSRGHVGELFF
TRBV5-1,TRBJ1-6,CASSEGAESPLHF
TRBV7-6,TRBJ2-1,CASSLQESSYNEQFF
TRBV19,TRBJ2-7,CASMAGTSYEQYF
TRBV7-2,TRBJ1-2,CASNPDSETYYGYTF
TRBV10-1,TRBJ2-7,CASSEGQHRVDEQYF
TRBV5-4,TRBJ1-4,CASSVQGAVEKLFF
TRBV6-6,TRBJ1-5,CASSYGTGEPQHF
TRBV6-1,TRBJ1-1,CASSEPRELAFF
TRBV6-4,TRBJ1-5,CASSDRGGNQPQHF
TRBV4-1,TRBJ2-7,CASSPPGWGAREQYF
TRBV11-3,TRBJ2-3,CASSLTFPTASTDTQYF
TRBV5-5,TRBJ2-5,CASSLARTGPETQYF
TRBV29-1,TRBJ1-6,CSAGTDIGSPLHF
TRBV7-2,TRBJ2-1,CASSSRGGQQFF
TRBV5-1,TRBJ2-1,CASSYTSGRGAYNEQFF
TRBV5-4,TRBJ1-1,CASSPDTTVNTEAFF
TRBV30,TRBJ2-1,CAWSRKGLANNEQFF
TRBV6-5,TRBJ2-2,CASSKVGAGELFF
TRBV30,TRBJ1-3,CAWSVLNGRGPGNTIYF
TRBV7-6,TRBJ2-1,CASSLEGTGPYNEQFF
TRBV7-2,TRBJ1-5,CASSSSSNQPQHF
TRBV15,TRBJ1-1,CATSRDLGQGVDTEAFF
TRBV27,TRBJ2-4,CASSLNSGGYIQYF
TRBV6-5,TRBJ2-3,CASSYSWAQANTQYF